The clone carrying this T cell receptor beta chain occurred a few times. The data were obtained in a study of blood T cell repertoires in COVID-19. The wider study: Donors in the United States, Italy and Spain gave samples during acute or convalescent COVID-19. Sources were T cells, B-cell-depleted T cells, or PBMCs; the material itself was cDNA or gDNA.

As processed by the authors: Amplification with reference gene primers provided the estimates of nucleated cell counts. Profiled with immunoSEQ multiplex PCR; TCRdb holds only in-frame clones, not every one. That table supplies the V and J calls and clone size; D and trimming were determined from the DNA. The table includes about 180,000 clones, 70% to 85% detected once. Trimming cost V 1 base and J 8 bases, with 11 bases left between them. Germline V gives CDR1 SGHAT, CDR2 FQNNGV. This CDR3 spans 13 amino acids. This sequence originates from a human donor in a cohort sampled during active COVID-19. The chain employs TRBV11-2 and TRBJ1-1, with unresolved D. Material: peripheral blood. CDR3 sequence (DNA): TGTGCCAGCAGCTTAGGGTCGGTAAACGAAGCTTTCTTT. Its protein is CASSLGSVNEAFF.